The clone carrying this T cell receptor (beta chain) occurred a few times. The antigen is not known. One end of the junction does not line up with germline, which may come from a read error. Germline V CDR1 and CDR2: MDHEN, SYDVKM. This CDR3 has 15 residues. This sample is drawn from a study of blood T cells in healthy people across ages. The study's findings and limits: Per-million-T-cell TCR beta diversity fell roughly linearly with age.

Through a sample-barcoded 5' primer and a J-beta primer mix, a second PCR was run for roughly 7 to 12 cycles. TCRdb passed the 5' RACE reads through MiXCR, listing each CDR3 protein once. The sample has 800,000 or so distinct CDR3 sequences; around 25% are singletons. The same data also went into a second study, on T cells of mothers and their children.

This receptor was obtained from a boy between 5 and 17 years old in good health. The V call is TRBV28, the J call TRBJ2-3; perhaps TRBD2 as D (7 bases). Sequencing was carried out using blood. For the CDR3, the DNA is TGTGCCAGCAGCCCTTGGGGGGGGGCATCAGATATGCAGTATTTT. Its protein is CASSPWGGASDMQYF.